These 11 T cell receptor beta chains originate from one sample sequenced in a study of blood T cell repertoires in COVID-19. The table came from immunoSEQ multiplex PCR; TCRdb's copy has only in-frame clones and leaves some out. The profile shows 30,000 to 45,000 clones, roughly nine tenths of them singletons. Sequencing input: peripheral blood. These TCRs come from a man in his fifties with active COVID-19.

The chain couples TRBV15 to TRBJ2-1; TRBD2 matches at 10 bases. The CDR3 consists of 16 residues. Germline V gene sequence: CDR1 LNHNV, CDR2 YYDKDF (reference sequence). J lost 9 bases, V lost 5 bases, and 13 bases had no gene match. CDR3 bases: TGTGCCACCAGCCGCCGAGAGCTAGCGGGAGTTATTGAGCAGTTCTTC. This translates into CATSRRELAGVIEQFF.

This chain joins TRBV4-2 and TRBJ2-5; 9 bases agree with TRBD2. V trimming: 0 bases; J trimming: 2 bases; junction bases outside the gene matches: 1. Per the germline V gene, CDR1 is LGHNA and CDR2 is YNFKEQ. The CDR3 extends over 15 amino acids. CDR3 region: CASSQDAGGQETQYF. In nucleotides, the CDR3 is TGTGCCAGCAGCCAAGATGCGGGGGGGCAAGAGACCCAGTACTTC.

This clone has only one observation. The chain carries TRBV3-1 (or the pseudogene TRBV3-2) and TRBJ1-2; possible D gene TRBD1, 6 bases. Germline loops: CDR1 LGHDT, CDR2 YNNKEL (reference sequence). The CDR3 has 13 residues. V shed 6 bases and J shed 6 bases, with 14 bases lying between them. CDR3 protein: CASRDRGRDGYTF. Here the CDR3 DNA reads TGTGCCAGCAGGGATAGGGGGAGGGATGGCTACACCTTC.

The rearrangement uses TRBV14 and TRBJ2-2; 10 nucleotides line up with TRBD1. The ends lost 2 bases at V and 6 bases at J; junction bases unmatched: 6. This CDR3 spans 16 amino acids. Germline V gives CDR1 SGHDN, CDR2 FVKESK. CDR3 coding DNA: TGTGCCAGCAGCCAACCCGTGACAGGGGGCTCCGGGGAGCTGTTTTTT. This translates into CASSQPVTGGSGELFF. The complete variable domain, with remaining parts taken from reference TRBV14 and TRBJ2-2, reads EAGVTQFPSHSVIEKGQTVTLRCDPISGHDNLYWYRRVMGKEIKFLLHFVKESKQDESGMPNNRFLAERTGGTYSTLKVQPAELEDSGVYFCASSQPVTGGSGELFFGEGSRLTVL.

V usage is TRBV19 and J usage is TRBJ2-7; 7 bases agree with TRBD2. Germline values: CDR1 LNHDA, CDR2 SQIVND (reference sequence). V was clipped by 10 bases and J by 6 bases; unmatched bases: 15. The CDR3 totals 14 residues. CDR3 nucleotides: TGTGCCACCCAAGATGGAGCTACGGGGGGCGAGCAGTACTTC. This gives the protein CATQDGATGGEQYF.

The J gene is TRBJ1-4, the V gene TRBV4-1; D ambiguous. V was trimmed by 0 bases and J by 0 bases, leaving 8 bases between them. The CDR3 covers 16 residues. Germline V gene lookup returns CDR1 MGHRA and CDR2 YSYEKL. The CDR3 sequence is CASSQEQTATNEKLFF. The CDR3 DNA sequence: TGCGCCAGCAGCCAAGAACAGACCGCAACTAATGAAAAACTGTTTTTT.

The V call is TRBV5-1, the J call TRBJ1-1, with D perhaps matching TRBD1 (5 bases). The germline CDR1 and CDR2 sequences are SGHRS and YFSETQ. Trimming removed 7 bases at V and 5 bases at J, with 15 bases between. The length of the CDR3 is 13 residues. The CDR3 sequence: CASLPAGGTEAFF. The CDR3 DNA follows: TGCGCCAGCCTACCCGCGGGGGGGACTGAAGCTTTCTTT.

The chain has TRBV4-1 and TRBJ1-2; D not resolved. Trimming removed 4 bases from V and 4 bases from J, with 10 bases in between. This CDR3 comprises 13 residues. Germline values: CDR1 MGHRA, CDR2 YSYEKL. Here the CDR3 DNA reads TGCGCCAGCAGCCTGACGGGAAGCTATGGCTACACCTTC. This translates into CASSLTGSYGYTF.

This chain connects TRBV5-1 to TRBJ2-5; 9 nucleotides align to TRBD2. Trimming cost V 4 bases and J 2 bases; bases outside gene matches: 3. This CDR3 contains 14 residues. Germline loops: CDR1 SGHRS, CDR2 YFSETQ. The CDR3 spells CASSRGGEQETQYF. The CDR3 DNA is TGCGCCAGCAGCCGCGGGGGGGAACAAGAGACCCAGTACTTC. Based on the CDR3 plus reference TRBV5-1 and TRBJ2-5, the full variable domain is KAGVTQTPRYLIKTRGQQVTLSCSPISGHRSVSWYQQTPGQGLQFLFEYFSETQRNKGNFPGRFSGRQFSNSRSEMNVSTLELGDSALYLCASSRGGEQETQYFGPGTRLLVL.

CDR3 DNA: TGTGCCATCAGTGGGGGAGTAGGACAGGGCCACACCATATATTTT. It encodes CAISGGVGQGHTIYF. The gene calls are TRBV10-3 and TRBJ1-3; 8 bases agree with TRBD1. The ends lost 4 bases at V and 8 bases at J; junction bases unmatched: 10. The germline V gene has CDR1 ENHRY and CDR2 SYGVKD. CDR3 size: 15 residues.

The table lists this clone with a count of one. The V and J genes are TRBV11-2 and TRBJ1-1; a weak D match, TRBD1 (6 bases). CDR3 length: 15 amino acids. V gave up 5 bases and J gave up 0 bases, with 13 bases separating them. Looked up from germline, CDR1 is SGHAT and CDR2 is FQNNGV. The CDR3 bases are TGTGCCAGCAGCCCCCGGGGGGGCATGAACACTGAAGCTTTCTTT. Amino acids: CASSPRGGMNTEAFF.